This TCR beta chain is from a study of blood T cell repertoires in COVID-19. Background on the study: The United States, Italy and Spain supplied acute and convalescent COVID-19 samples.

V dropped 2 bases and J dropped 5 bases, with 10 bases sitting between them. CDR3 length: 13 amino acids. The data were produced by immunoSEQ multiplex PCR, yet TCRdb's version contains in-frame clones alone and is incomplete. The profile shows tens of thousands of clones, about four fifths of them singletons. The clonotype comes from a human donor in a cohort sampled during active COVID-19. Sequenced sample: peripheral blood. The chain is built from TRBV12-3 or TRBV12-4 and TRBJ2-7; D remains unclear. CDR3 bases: TGTGCCAGCAGTTTACTAGTTTCGAACGAGCAGTACTTC. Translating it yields CASSLLVSNEQYF.